This T cell receptor beta chain was sequenced for a study of cytomegalovirus exposure and HLA in healthy donors. Study background: Roughly 80 million unique TCRs from HLA-typed donors made up an early data release. Whole-study results and caveats: Many donors carried some public TCRs, although rarity characterized most TCR sequences. With later analysis, a missense DCLRE1C variant became linked to TCR beta V- and J-gene trimming. Among TCR beta chains, those listed as cytomegalovirus-associated numbered about 150.

Per the germline V gene, CDR1 is GTSNPN and CDR2 is SVGIG (reference sequence). V was shortened by 2 bases and J by 5 bases, with 7 bases between the two germline ends. The CDR3 runs to 11 residues. This clone came up a few times. The antigen is undetermined. It was with 60 Vbeta and 13 Jbeta primers that the PCR ran. TCRdb's table, derived via immunoSEQ multiplex PCR, lists solely in-frame clones and lacks some. The sample includes about 190,000 clones, roughly four fifths of them seen just once. The chain recombines TRBV30 with TRBJ2-7; D ambiguous. Sequencing used PBMCs. The receptor was derived from a woman in her thirties in good health and CMV-seropositive. The CDR3 region has the DNA TGTGCCTGGAGTTCCTTCCACGAGCAGTACTTC. Translation: CAWSSFHEQYF.